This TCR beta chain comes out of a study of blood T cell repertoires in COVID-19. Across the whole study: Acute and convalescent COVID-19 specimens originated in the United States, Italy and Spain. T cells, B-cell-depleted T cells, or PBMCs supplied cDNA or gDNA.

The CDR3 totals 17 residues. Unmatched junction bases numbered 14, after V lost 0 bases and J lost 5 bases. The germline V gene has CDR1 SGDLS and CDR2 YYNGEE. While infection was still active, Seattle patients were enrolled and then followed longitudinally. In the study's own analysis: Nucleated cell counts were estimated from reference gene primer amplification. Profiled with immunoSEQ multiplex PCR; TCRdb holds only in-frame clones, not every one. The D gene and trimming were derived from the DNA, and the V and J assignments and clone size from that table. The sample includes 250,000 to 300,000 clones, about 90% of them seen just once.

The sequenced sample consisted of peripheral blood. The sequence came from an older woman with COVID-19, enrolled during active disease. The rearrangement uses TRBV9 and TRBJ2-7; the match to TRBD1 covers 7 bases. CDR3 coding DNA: TGTGCCAGCAGCGTAGCCTTCAGAGAGACAGGGCCCGACGAGCAGTACTTC. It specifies CASSVAFRETGPDEQYF.